This is a list of T cell receptor beta chains from one sample in a study of molecular identifiers for immune sequencing clone quantification. In TCRdb, the PCR reads were re-called with MiXCR into one record per CDR3 protein. The repertoire holds just under 650,000 distinct CDR3 sequences, with roughly 21% as singletons. Sample: naive CD8+ T cells from blood, with Jurkat cell RNA spiked in. These receptors all come from a human donor in good health. Some libraries in this study had Jurkat cell RNA spiked in. Each CDR3 is given with its conserved first and last residue. A D gene is named only where the DNA matches it firmly. A clone size is listed for some rows: how often the clone was seen (once, few, many), or a class if it is expanded.

d_gene: TRBD2
v_gene: TRBV9
j_gene: TRBJ2-5
abundance: many
CDR3nt: TGTGCCAGCAGCGTATCCGGGACTAGCGGTGAGACCCAGTACTTC
CDR3aa: CASSVSGTSGETQYF

d_gene: TRBD1
v_gene: TRBV7-9
j_gene: TRBJ2-3
abundance: many
CDR3nt: TGTGCCAGCAGCCCCCCCATTTCAGGGACAGCTGATTTTGCGCAGTATTTT
CDR3aa: CASSPPISGTADFAQYF

d_gene: TRBD2
v_gene: TRBV6-6
j_gene: TRBJ2-2
abundance: many
CDR3nt: TGTGCCAGCAGCTCACATCCCGGGACTATAACCACCGGGGAGCTGTTTTTT
CDR3aa: CASSSHPGTITTGELFF

d_gene: TRBD2
v_gene: TRBV24-1
j_gene: TRBJ2-3
abundance: many
CDR3nt: TGTGCCACCAGTGATCCGGGACTAGATGATACGCAGTATTTT
CDR3aa: CATSDPGLDDTQYF

d_gene: -
v_gene: TRBV29-1
j_gene: TRBJ1-2
abundance: many
CDR3nt: TGCAGCGTTGAAGATGAGGACGGAGCTAACTATGGCTACACCTTC
CDR3aa: CSVEDEDGANYGYTF

d_gene: -
v_gene: TRBV3-2
j_gene: TRBJ2-5
abundance: -
CDR3nt: TGTGCCAGCAGCCAAGTAGGACCTAAAGAGACCCAGTACTTC
CDR3aa: CASSQVGPKETQYF

d_gene: TRBD1
v_gene: TRBV12-3/TRBV12-4
j_gene: TRBJ1-5
abundance: -
CDR3nt: TGTGCCAGCAGTAAGGGACAGTCCATCGGGGCCCAGCATTTT
CDR3aa: CASSKGQSIGAQHF

d_gene: -
v_gene: TRBV6-1
j_gene: TRBJ2-7
abundance: many
CDR3nt: TGTGCCAGCAGTGAAACCAGGGTCCGGTACGAGCAGTACTTC
CDR3aa: CASSETRVRYEQYF

d_gene: TRBD1
v_gene: TRBV6-4
j_gene: TRBJ1-5
abundance: many
CDR3nt: TGTGCCAGCAGTAACATTTTTTATAGGGGGCGAGTCCAGCCCCAGCATTTT
CDR3aa: CASSNIFYRGRVQPQHF

d_gene: TRBD1
v_gene: TRBV7-9
j_gene: TRBJ1-5
abundance: many
CDR3nt: TGTGCCAGCAGCGACGGGACAGGGGGCAGTCAGCCCCAGCATTTT
CDR3aa: CASSDGTGGSQPQHF

d_gene: -
v_gene: TRBV20-1
j_gene: TRBJ2-7
abundance: few
CDR3nt: TGCAGTGCTAGAACCTGGGACTCCTACGAGCAGTACTTC
CDR3aa: CSARTWDSYEQYF

d_gene: -
v_gene: TRBV9
j_gene: TRBJ1-6
abundance: many
CDR3nt: TGTGCCAGCAGCGTTGGGGAGGTCGTCGGGTCACCCCTCCACTTT
CDR3aa: CASSVGEVVGSPLHF

d_gene: TRBD1
v_gene: TRBV23-1
j_gene: TRBJ1-1
abundance: -
CDR3nt: TGCGCCAGCAGTCAAAACAGGGGTCGCACTGAAGCTTTCTTT
CDR3aa: CASSQNRGRTEAFF

d_gene: TRBD2
v_gene: TRBV11-3
j_gene: TRBJ2-3
abundance: few
CDR3nt: TGTGCCAGCAGTAAGCGGTACGGCGGGGGGACAGATACGCAGTATTTT
CDR3aa: CASSKRYGGGTDTQYF

d_gene: -
v_gene: TRBV3-1
j_gene: TRBJ1-4
abundance: -
CDR3nt: TGTGCCAGCAGCCAAACCCCTCGGGGAGGGACGATCTTCGAAAAACTGTTTTTT
CDR3aa: CASSQTPRGGTIFEKLFF

d_gene: TRBD2
v_gene: TRBV27
j_gene: TRBJ2-3
abundance: many
CDR3nt: TGTGCCAGCAGTTTAATACTAGCGGGGGGGAGGGGTACGCAGTATTTT
CDR3aa: CASSLILAGGRGTQYF

d_gene: -
v_gene: TRBV19
j_gene: TRBJ1-2
abundance: -
CDR3nt: TGTGCCAGTGGCGCCGCTAACTATGGCTACACCTTC
CDR3aa: CASGAANYGYTF

d_gene: TRBD1
v_gene: TRBV3-1
j_gene: TRBJ2-1
abundance: many
CDR3nt: TGTGCCAGCAGCCAAGAAGCGGACAGGTCCTCCAATGAGCAGTTCTTC
CDR3aa: CASSQEADRSSNEQFF